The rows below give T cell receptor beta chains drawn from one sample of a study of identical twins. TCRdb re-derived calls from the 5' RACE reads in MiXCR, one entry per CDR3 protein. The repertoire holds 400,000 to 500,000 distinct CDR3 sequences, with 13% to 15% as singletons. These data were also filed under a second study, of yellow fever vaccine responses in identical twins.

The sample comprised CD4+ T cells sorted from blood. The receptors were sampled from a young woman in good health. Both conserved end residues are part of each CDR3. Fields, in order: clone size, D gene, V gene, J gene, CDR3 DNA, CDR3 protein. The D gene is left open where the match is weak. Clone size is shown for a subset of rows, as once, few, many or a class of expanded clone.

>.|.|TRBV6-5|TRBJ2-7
TGTGCCAGCAAGGCGCCGACCTACGAGCAGTACTTC
CASKAPTYEQYF
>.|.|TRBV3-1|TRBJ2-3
TGTGCCAGCAGCCAATACACAGATACGCAGTATTTT
CASSQYTDTQYF
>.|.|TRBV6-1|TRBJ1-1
TGTGCCAGCAGACATCTACTTGGGGGCATGAACACTGAAGCTTTCTTT
CASRHLLGGMNTEAFF
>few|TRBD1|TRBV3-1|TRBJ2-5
TGTGCCAGCAGCCAGTGGACAGGGGAAGAGACCCAGTACTTC
CASSQWTGEETQYF
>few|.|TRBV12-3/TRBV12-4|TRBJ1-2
TGTGCCAGCAGCTTGGGGGGGAAGGGAGGCTACACCTTC
CASSLGGKGGYTF
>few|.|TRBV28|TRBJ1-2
TGTGCCAGCAGTCAGACACTTAGGGGCTACACCTTC
CASSQTLRGYTF
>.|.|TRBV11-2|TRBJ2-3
TGTGCCAGCAGCTTAAATATAGGGGGAACAGATACGCAGTATTTT
CASSLNIGGTDTQYF
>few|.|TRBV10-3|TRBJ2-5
TGTGCCATCAGATCCGGGACCGAAGAGACCCAGTACTTC
CAIRSGTEETQYF
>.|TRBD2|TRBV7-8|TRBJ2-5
TGTGCCAGCAGCTCGGACTGGGGGGGGAAAGAGACCCAGTACTTC
CASSSDWGGKETQYF
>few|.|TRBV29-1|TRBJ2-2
TGCAGCGTTCGGGCTAGGGGTAACACCGGGGAGCTGTTTTTT
CSVRARGNTGELFF
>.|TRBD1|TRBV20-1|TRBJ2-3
TGCAGTGCTAGACGTAGGACAGGGAGCACAGATACGCAGTATTTT
CSARRRTGSTDTQYF
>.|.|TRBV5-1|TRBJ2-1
TGCGCCAGCAGCGGGGCGGGGCACAATGAGCAGTTCTTC
CASSGAGHNEQFF
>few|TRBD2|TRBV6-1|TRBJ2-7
TGTGCCAGCAGTCCAACAGCAATTAGCGGGGCCTACGAGCAGTACTTC
CASSPTAISGAYEQYF
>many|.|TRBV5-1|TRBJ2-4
TGCGCCAGCAGCTACCGGGGCCCGGAAGACATTCAGTACTTC
CASSYRGPEDIQYF
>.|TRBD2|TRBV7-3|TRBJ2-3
TGTGCCAGCAGCACTAGCGGGGTCCCAACAGATACGCAGTATTTT
CASSTSGVPTDTQYF
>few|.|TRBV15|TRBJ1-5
TGTGCCACCAGCAGAGATCCCATAAATCAGCCCCAGCATTTT
CATSRDPINQPQHF
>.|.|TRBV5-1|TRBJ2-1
TGCGCCAGCAGCCTGAAGCAAGGGGATCGAAGCTCCTACAATGAGCAGTTCTTC
CASSLKQGDRSSYNEQFF
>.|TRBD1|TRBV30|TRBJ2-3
TGTGCCTGGAGTCGGGACAGGGTCCACCGCACAGATACGCAGTATTTT
CAWSRDRVHRTDTQYF
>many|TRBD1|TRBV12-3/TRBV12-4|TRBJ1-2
TGTGCCAGCACTCCTGACAGGGTTGGTGGCTACACCTTC
CASTPDRVGGYTF
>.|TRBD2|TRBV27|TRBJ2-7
TGTGCCAGCAGTTTCCGATCGTCGGGTAGCGGGAGGGGATCCTACGAGCAGTACTTC
CASSFRSSGSGRGSYEQYF